These 32 T cell receptor beta chains were all obtained from the same sample, sequenced in a study of shared clonotypes between healthy human individuals. Naive CD8 cells were CD45RO-negative, positively selected for CCR7, excluding terminally differentiated effector memory CD45RA+ cells. The method was immunoSEQ multiplex PCR; TCRdb's version includes in-frame clones alone and lacks a portion of them. The data contain roughly 590,000 clones, nearly 97% of them singletons. The source material was naive CD8+ T cells sorted from blood. These receptors originate from a woman aged 30 to 39 in good health.

The rearrangement links TRBV7-6 to TRBJ2-2; D possibly corresponds to TRBD1 (6 bases). Germline CDR1 SGHVS, CDR2 FNYEAQ. V was pared by 0 bases and J by 0 bases, with 8 bases between. The CDR3 covers 16 residues. CDR3 region: CASSLATGSNTGELFF. The DNA of the CDR3 is TGTGCCAGCAGCTTAGCGACAGGATCGAACACCGGGGAGCTGTTTTTT.

The rearrangement uses TRBV2 and TRBJ2-1; 10 nucleotides align to TRBD2. The V gene end was trimmed by 10 bases and the J gene end by 10 bases; junction bases not matched to a gene: 16. The CDR3 extends over 15 amino acids. The germline V gene has CDR1 SNHLY and CDR2 FYNNEI. This CDR3 is CAISLAGEAFGEQFF. As DNA, the CDR3 is TGTGCCATCTCCCTAGCGGGGGAGGCCTTTGGGGAGCAGTTCTTC.

J is TRBJ2-5 and V is TRBV5-1, with D perhaps assigned TRBD1 or TRBD2 (5 bases each). CDR1 and CDR2 (germline): SGHRS, YFSETQ. Trimming shortened V by 4 bases and J by 5 bases, and 24 bases separated the two germline ends. CDR3 length: 17 amino acids. In nucleotides, the CDR3 is TGCGCCAGCAGCGTTCATCTCGAGGGGCCCCTCCTGGAGACCCAGTACTTC. Protein sequence: CASSVHLEGPLLETQYF.

V gene TRBV11-3 combines with J gene TRBJ2-1; 11 bases agree with TRBD1. Per germline, CDR1 SGHNT and CDR2 YENEEA. The ends lost 5 bases at V and 4 bases at J; junction bases unmatched: 19. The CDR3 spans 20 residues. The CDR3 here is CASSQHSGTGGYGRYNEQFF. In nucleotides, the CDR3 is TGTGCCAGCAGCCAACACTCCGGGACAGGGGGGTATGGGCGGTACAATGAGCAGTTCTTC.

V usage is TRBV2 and J usage is TRBJ1-4; 8 bases map to TRBD1. The CDR3 has 12 amino acids. CDR1 and CDR2 (germline): SNHLY, FYNNEI. J was trimmed by 10 bases and V by 8 bases; bases with no gene match: 6. CDR3 DNA sequence: TGTGCCAGCTTCTGGGACAGGCGAAAACTGTTTTTT. Its translation: CASFWDRRKLFF.

This clone has only one observation. J is TRBJ2-7 and V is TRBV16, with D perhaps being TRBD1 or TRBD2 (5 bases each). Germline CDR1 is KGHSY and CDR2 is FQNENV. Trimming pared 4 bases from V and 6 bases from J, leaving 10 bases between. The CDR3 runs 12 residues. CDR3 sequence: CASSLGESEQYF. In DNA form, the CDR3 reads TGTGCCAGCAGCCTAGGGGAGAGCGAGCAGTACTTC.

The rearrangement uses TRBV28 and TRBJ2-5; no reliable D call. The J call could be wrong; TRBJ2-7 is a better fit for the DNA end. The V gene's germline CDR1 is MDHEN and CDR2 SYDVKM. This CDR3 is built from 12 residues. The CDR3 nucleotides are TGTGCCAGCAGCTTAGAGAGAGACGAGCAGTACTTC. Translation gives CASSLERDEQYF.

The chain has TRBV11-2 and TRBJ2-7; TRBD1 agrees at 7 bases. Per the germline V gene, CDR1 is SGHAT and CDR2 is FQNNGV. The junction had 9 bases not matched to a gene; V was cut back by 7 bases and J by 3 bases. This CDR3 comprises 14 residues. The CDR3 loop reads CASTVQGVDYEQYF. CDR3 DNA sequence: TGTGCCAGCACTGTGCAGGGGGTAGACTACGAGCAGTACTTC.

The chain employs TRBV2 and TRBJ2-5; unclear D gene. CDR1 and CDR2 (germline): SNHLY, FYNNEI. This CDR3 has 14 residues. Trimming pared 7 bases from V and 2 bases from J, leaving 14 bases between. As DNA, the CDR3 is TGTGCCAGCACCCCCTATGGTCGGCAAGAGACCCAGTACTTC. The encoded protein is CASTPYGRQETQYF.

This sequence joins TRBV7-9 and TRBJ2-5, with D unclear. Trimming removed 1 base at V and 3 bases at J, with 12 bases between. The V gene's germline CDR1 is SEHNR and CDR2 FQNEAQ (reference sequence). The CDR3 is made up of 15 amino acids. The CDR3 DNA follows: TGTGCCAGCAGCTTAGTTTTCGGTCGAGAAGAGACCCAGTACTTC. It codes for CASSLVFGREETQYF.

The genes are TRBV27 and TRBJ2-3, with TRBD2 matching 12 bases. The V and J ends lost 5 bases and 4 bases, in that order; junction bases with no gene match: 10. This CDR3 has 17 residues. CDR1 and CDR2 from the germline V gene are MNHEY and SMNVEV (reference sequence). This CDR3 reads CASSLLLAGGPSDTQYF. CDR3 nucleotide sequence: TGTGCCAGCAGTCTCCTTCTAGCGGGAGGGCCCTCAGATACGCAGTATTTT.

This clone is a singleton in its sample. The chain links TRBV10-3 to TRBJ2-5; 8 bases align to TRBD2. The trim removed 6 bases at V and 5 bases at J, leaving 8 bases unmatched. Germline loops: CDR1 ENHRY, CDR2 SYGVKD. The CDR3 is made up of 14 amino acids. The CDR3 DNA reads TGTGCCATCAGGCCGGGACTAGATGGGGAGACCCAGTACTTC. Translated, it gives CAIRPGLDGETQYF.

V usage is TRBV28 and J usage is TRBJ1-2; D gene ambiguous. This CDR3 contains 12 residues. Germline V CDR1 and CDR2: MDHEN, SYDVKM. V was clipped by 5 bases and J by 4 bases, with 8 bases between them. The CDR3 sequence: CASSHLTYGYTF. The CDR3 nucleotides read TGTGCCAGCAGTCACCTTACCTATGGCTACACCTTC.

The chain is built from TRBV10-3 and TRBJ2-5; no firm D call. This CDR3 is 14 amino acids long. The V end lost 3 bases, the J end lost 0 bases, and 8 bases lay between the germline ends. The germline gives CDR1 ENHRY, CDR2 SYGVKD. Here the CDR3 DNA reads TGTGCCATCAGTGATGCCAAGTACCAAGAGACCCAGTACTTC. It yields the protein CAISDAKYQETQYF.

The gene calls are TRBV19 and TRBJ2-3; tentatively, D is TRBD1 (6 bases). Germline V gives CDR1 LNHDA, CDR2 SQIVND (reference sequence). Trimming stripped 3 bases from V and 0 bases from J, with 10 bases between. The CDR3 extends over 15 amino acids. This chain's CDR3 is CASSILGHSTDTQYF. In nucleotides, the CDR3 is TGTGCCAGTAGTATTCTGGGACATAGCACAGATACGCAGTATTTT.

This clone was counted once. This chain links TRBV4-1 with TRBJ1-2, with 10 nucleotides matching TRBD1. CDR1 MGHRA and CDR2 YSYEKL come from the germline V gene. V lost 0 bases, J lost 3 bases, and 4 bases stayed unmatched. This CDR3 spans 16 amino acids. The CDR3 loop is CASSQDTTGGHYGYTF. In DNA form, the CDR3 reads TGCGCCAGCAGCCAAGATACGACAGGGGGCCACTATGGCTACACCTTC.

The chain has TRBV5-1 and TRBJ2-1, with 11 bases matching TRBD1. CDR1 is SGHRS, CDR2 YFSETQ, per germline. The junction had 11 bases not matched to a gene; V was cut back by 4 bases and J by 8 bases. CDR3 length equals 16 residues. The CDR3 here is CASSQQGQGGFDEQFF. DNA for the CDR3: TGCGCCAGCAGCCAACAGGGACAGGGGGGTTTTGATGAGCAGTTCTTC.

The gene calls are TRBV27 and TRBJ1-3; D is ambiguous. The CDR3 covers 13 residues. V was trimmed by 6 bases and J by 4 bases, leaving 10 bases between them. CDR1 and CDR2 from the germline V gene are MNHEY and SMNVEV (reference sequence). CDR3 DNA: TGTGCCAGCAGCTTAGACCGAGGAAACACCATATATTTT. Its translation is CASSLDRGNTIYF.

The chain recombines TRBV6-4 with TRBJ2-1, with D maybe TRBD1 (5 bases). Trimming pared 3 bases from V and 9 bases from J, leaving 15 bases between. This CDR3 is 14 amino acids long. Germline V CDR1 and CDR2: MRHNA, SNTAGT. For the CDR3, the DNA is TGTGCCAGCAGTGAAGTCGGAACCCAGGGTGAGCAGTTCTTC. This sequence encodes CASSEVGTQGEQFF.

The chain carries TRBV28 and TRBJ1-1; D call uncertain. The CDR3 has 11 amino acids. Trimming cost V 6 bases and J 13 bases, with 15 bases left between them. Germline-derived CDR1 and CDR2 are MDHEN and SYDVKM. CDR3 region: CASRRNGVGFF. In DNA, the CDR3 is TGTGCCAGCAGGCGCAATGGAGTGGGTTTCTTT.

The chain employs TRBV10-3 and TRBJ1-1; no definite D call. V lost 7 bases, J lost 4 bases, and 16 bases lay in between. From germline, CDR1 is ENHRY and CDR2 SYGVKD. The CDR3 is 14 amino acids. CDR3 sequence reads: CAIKPPGVGTEAFF. Here the CDR3 DNA reads TGTGCCATCAAGCCGCCGGGCGTGGGCACTGAAGCTTTCTTT.

The chain links TRBV6-5 to TRBJ2-3; D gene unclear. Looked up from germline, CDR1 is MNHEY and CDR2 is SVGAGI. Deletions cut 6 bases from V and 4 bases from J, with 17 bases between. The CDR3 runs 15 residues. The CDR3 is CASRPTWPGPDTQYF. CDR3 coding DNA: TGTGCCAGCAGGCCAACTTGGCCCGGTCCAGATACGCAGTATTTT.

The J gene is TRBJ2-6, the V gene TRBV5-1, with D unclear. Germline V gene data show CDR1 as SGHRS and CDR2 as YFSETQ. There are 17 residues in the CDR3. V was cut by 4 bases and J by 0 bases, with 14 bases left in between. CDR3 amino acids: CASSLRPQISGANVLTF. CDR3 sequence (DNA): TGCGCCAGCAGCCTTAGGCCCCAGATCTCTGGGGCCAACGTCCTGACTTTC. Variable domain in full (rest from reference TRBV5-1 and TRBJ2-6): KAGVTQTPRYLIKTRGQQVTLSCSPISGHRSVSWYQQTPGQGLQFLFEYFSETQRNKGNFPGRFSGRQFSNSRSEMNVSTLELGDSALYLCASSLRPQISGANVLTFGAGSRLTVL.

The chain uses TRBV29-1 and TRBJ2-3, with 9 bases that match TRBD2. Per germline, CDR1 SQVTM and CDR2 ANQGSEA. The V and J ends lost 4 bases and 2 bases, in that order; junction bases with no gene match: 4. The CDR3 is made up of 14 amino acids. The CDR3 reads CSVVLAGYTDTQYF. The CDR3 region has the DNA TGCAGCGTTGTTCTAGCGGGGTACACAGATACGCAGTATTTT.

V usage is TRBV4-1 and J usage is TRBJ1-2; D call uncertain. Germline loops: CDR1 MGHRA, CDR2 YSYEKL. V gave up 0 bases and J gave up 4 bases, with 18 bases separating them. The CDR3 is made up of 17 amino acids. The CDR3 DNA follows: TGCGCCAGCAGCCAAGATCTAGGTGTCTTTTCCCTCTATGGCTACACCTTC. It is translated as CASSQDLGVFSLYGYTF.

The chain recombines TRBV7-2 with TRBJ2-3; 9 bases align to TRBD2. Germline lookup yields CDR1 SGHTA and CDR2 FQGNSA. This CDR3 is built from 15 residues. V gave up 1 base and J gave up 3 bases; unmatched junction bases: 2. The CDR3 region has the DNA TGTGCCAGCAGCTTAGTTGGACTAGCGACAGATACGCAGTATTTT. It codes for CASSLVGLATDTQYF. Together with reference TRBV7-2 and TRBJ2-3, the CDR3 gives the full variable domain: GAGVSQSPSNKVTEKGKDVELRCDPISGHTALYWYRQSLGQGLEFLIYFQGNSAPDKSGLPSDRFSAERTGGSVSTLTIQRTQQEDSAVYLCASSLVGLATDTQYFGPGTRLTVL.

The chain employs TRBV14 and TRBJ2-5; D is unresolved. The DNA end is more similar to TRBJ2-7, so the J call may be wrong. Per the germline V gene, CDR1 is SGHDN and CDR2 is FVKESK. The CDR3 loop spans 12 amino acids. The CDR3 coding sequence is TGTGCCAGCAGCCAAGAATCCCACGAGCAGTACTTC. It yields the protein CASSQESHEQYF.

V and J are TRBV2 and TRBJ1-4; 7 bases map to TRBD1. V lost 8 bases, J lost 3 bases, and 6 bases stayed unmatched. CDR3 length: 14 residues. CDR1 and CDR2 (germline): SNHLY, FYNNEI. CDR3 nucleotides: TGTGCCAGCCTGACAGGGATACCTAATGAAAAACTGTTTTTT. Amino acid sequence: CASLTGIPNEKLFF. The full variable domain, rest sourced from reference TRBV2 and TRBJ1-4, is EPEVTQTPSHQVTQMGQEVILRCVPISNHLYFYWYRQILGQKVEFLVSFYNNEISEKSEIFDDQFSVERPDGSNFTLKIRSTKLEDSAMYFCASLTGIPNEKLFFGSGTQLSVL.

This chain links TRBV5-1 with TRBJ2-1; 8 positions match TRBD2. This CDR3 has 18 amino acids. The V gene end was trimmed by 1 base and the J gene end by 7 bases; junction bases not matched to a gene: 16. From germline, CDR1 is SGHRS and CDR2 YFSETQ. The CDR3 loop reads CASSLFSLADHTGNEQFF. CDR3 DNA sequence: TGCGCCAGCAGCTTGTTTTCACTAGCGGATCACACGGGGAATGAGCAGTTCTTC.

This chain uses TRBV9 with TRBJ1-5, with D uncertain. The CDR3 has 15 residues. Germline loops: CDR1 SGDLS, CDR2 YYNGEE. V lost 4 bases, J lost 0 bases, and 11 bases lay in between. The CDR3 nucleotides are TGTGCCAGCAGCCAAGACGGGTATAGCAATCAGCCCCAGCATTTT. This sequence encodes CASSQDGYSNQPQHF. The full variable domain, with the rest looked up from reference TRBV9 and TRBJ1-5, is DSGVTQTPKHLITATGQRVTLRCSPRSGDLSVYWYQQSLDQGLQFLIQYYNGEERAKGNILERFSAQQFPDLHSELNLSSLELGDSALYFCASSQDGYSNQPQHFGDGTRLSIL.

CDR3 nucleotide sequence: TGTGCCAGCAGTGAGTATAAGAGGTTCGGGTACGAGCAGTACTTC. Protein product: CASSEYKRFGYEQYF. The V and J genes are TRBV25-1 and TRBJ2-7; D not certain. Germline V lookup: CDR1 MGHDK, CDR2 SYGVNS. This CDR3 comprises 15 residues. V was cut by 3 bases and J by 4 bases, with 16 bases left in between.

The rearrangement links TRBV7-9 to TRBJ2-1; D may be TRBD2 (5 bases). V was pared by 5 bases and J by 10 bases, with 12 bases between. Germline V CDR1 and CDR2: SEHNR, FQNEAQ (reference sequence). This CDR3 has 12 residues. The CDR3 spells CASSPWTGEQFF. The CDR3 DNA is TGTGCCAGCAGCCCCTGGACTGGCGAGCAGTTCTTC. Full variable domain (missing parts from reference TRBV7-9 and TRBJ2-1): DTGVSQNPRHKITKRGQNVTFRCDPISEHNRLYWYRQTLGQGPEFLTYFQNEAQLEKSRLLSDRFSAERPKGSFSTLEIQRTEQGDSAMYLCASSPWTGEQFFGPGTRLTVL.